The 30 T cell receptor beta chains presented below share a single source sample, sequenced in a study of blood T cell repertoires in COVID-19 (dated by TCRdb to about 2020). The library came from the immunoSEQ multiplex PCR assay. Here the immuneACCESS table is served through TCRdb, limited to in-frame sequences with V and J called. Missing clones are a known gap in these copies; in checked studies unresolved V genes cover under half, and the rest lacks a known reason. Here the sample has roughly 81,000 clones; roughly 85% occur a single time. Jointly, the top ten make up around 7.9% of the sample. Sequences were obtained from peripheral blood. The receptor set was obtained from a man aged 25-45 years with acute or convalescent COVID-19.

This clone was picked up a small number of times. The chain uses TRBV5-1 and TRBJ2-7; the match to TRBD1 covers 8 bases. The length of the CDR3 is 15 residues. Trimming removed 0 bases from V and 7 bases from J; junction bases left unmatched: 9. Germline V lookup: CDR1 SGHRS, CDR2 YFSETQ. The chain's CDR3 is CASSLEGQEFSEQYF. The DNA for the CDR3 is TGCGCCAGCAGCTTGGAGGGACAGGAATTCTCAGAGCAGTACTTC.

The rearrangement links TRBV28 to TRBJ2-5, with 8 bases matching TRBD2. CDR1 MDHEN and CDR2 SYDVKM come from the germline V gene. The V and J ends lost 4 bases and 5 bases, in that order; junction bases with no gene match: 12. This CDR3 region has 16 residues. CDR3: CASSSRGTAGAETQYF. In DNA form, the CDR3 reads TGTGCCAGCAGTTCCCGAGGTACAGCGGGAGCTGAGACCCAGTACTTC.

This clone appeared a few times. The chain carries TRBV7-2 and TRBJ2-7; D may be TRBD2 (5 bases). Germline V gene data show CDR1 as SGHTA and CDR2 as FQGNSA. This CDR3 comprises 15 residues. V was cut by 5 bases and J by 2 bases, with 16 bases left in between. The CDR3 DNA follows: TGTGCCAGCAGCATCACTAGTAACAAACCCTACGAGCAGTACTTC. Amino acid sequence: CASSITSNKPYEQYF.

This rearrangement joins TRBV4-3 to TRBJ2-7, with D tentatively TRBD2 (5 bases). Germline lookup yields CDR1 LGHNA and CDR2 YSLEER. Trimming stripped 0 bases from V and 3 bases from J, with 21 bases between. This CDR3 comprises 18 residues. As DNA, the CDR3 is TGCGCCAGCAGCCAAGAATTGGGCGGTAGCTCCGGGGACTACGAGCAGTACTTC. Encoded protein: CASSQELGGSSGDYEQYF.

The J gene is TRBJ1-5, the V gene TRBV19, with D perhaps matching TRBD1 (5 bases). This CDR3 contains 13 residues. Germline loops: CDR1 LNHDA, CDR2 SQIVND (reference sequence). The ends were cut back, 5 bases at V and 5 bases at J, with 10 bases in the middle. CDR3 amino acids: CASSLWGDQPQHF. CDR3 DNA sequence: TGTGCCAGTAGTCTATGGGGCGATCAGCCCCAGCATTTT.

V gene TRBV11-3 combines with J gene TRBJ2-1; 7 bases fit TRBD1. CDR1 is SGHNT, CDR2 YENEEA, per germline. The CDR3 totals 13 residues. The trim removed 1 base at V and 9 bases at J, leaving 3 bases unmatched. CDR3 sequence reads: CASSLVPGGEQFF. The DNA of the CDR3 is TGTGCCAGCAGCTTAGTGCCAGGGGGTGAGCAGTTCTTC. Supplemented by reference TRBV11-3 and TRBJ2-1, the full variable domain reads EAGVVQSPRYKIIEKKQPVAFWCNPISGHNTLYWYLQNLGQGPELLIRYENEEAVDDSQLPKDRFSAERLKGVDSTLKIQPAELGDSAVYLCASSLVPGGEQFFGPGTRLTVL.

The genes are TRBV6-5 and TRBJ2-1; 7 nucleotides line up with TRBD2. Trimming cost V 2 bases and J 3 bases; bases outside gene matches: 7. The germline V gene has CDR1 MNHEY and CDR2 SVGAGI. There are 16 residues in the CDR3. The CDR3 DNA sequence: TGTGCCAGCAGTTACGGGAGGGGAACCTTCTACAATGAGCAGTTCTTC. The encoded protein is CASSYGRGTFYNEQFF.

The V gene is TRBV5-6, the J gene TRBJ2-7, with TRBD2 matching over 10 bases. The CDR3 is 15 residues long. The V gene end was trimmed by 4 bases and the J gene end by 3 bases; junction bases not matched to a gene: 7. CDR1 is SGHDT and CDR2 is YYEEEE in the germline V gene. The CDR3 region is CASSPPASGSYEQYF. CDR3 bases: TGTGCCAGCAGCCCACCAGCTAGCGGGAGCTACGAGCAGTACTTC.

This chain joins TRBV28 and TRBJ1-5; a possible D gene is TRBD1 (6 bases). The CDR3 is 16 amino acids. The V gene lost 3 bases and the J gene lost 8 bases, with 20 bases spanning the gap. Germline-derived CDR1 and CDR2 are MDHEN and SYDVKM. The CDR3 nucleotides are TGTGCCAGCAGTTTCCTCTCCGGGCAGGGGAGGGAGCCCCAGCATTTT. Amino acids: CASSFLSGQGREPQHF.

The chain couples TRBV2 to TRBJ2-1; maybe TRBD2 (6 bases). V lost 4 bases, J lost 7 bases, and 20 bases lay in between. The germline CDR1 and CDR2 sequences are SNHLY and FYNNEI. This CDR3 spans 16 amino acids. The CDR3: CASSGSSDPPYNEQFF. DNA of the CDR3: TGTGCCAGCAGTGGGTCTAGCGACCCACCTTATAATGAGCAGTTCTTC.

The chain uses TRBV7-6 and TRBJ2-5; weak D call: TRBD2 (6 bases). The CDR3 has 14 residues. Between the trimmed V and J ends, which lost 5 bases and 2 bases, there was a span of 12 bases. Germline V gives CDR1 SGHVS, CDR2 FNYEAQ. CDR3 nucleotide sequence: TGTGCCAGCAGCCCGTCGGGGGAACAAGAGACCCAGTACTTC. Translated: CASSPSGEQETQYF.

The CDR3 reads CASSLAAGLSYEQYF. The CDR3 DNA follows: TGTGCCAGCAGTTTAGCGGCAGGGTTATCCTACGAGCAGTACTTC. The chain has TRBV27 and TRBJ2-7, with D perhaps TRBD1 (5 bases). The V end lost 2 bases, the J end lost 1 base, and 12 bases lay between the germline ends. Germline V CDR1 and CDR2: MNHEY, SMNVEV (reference sequence). CDR3 length: 15 amino acids.

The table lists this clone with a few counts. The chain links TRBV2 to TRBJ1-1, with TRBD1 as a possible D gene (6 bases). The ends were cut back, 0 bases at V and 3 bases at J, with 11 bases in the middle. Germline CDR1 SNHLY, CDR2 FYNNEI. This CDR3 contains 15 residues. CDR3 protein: CASSEAGGRHTEAFF. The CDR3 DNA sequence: TGTGCCAGCAGTGAAGCGGGGGGGCGCCACACTGAAGCTTTCTTT.

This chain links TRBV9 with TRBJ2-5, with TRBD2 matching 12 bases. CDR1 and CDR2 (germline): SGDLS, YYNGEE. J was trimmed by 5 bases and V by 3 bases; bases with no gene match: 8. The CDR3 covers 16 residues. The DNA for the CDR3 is TGTGCCAGCAGCGGGGCTAGCGGGAGGGCCTGGGAGACCCAGTACTTC. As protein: CASSGASGRAWETQYF.

The CDR3 nucleotides are TGTGCCAGCAGCTTAGGGACTAGCGGGAGGGCAGGGGAGCAGTACTTC. Encoded protein: CASSLGTSGRAGEQYF. V usage is TRBV7-6 and J usage is TRBJ2-7, with 15 bases matching TRBD2. Germline CDR1 is SGHVS and CDR2 is FNYEAQ. The CDR3 has 16 residues. V gave up 1 base and J gave up 7 bases; unmatched junction bases: 5. Full variable domain (remainder filled in from reference TRBV7-6 and TRBJ2-7): GAGVSQSPRYKVTKRGQDVALRCDPISGHVSLYWYRQALGQGPEFLTYFNYEAQQDKSGLPNDRFSAERPEGSISTLTIQRTEQRDSAMYRCASSLGTSGRAGEQYFGPGTRLTVT.

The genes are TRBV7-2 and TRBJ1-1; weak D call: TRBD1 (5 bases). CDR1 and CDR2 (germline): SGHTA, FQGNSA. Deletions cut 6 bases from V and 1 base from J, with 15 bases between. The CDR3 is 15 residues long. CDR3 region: CASRSQTARNTEAFF. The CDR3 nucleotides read TGTGCCAGCAGATCTCAGACAGCTAGGAACACTGAAGCTTTCTTT.

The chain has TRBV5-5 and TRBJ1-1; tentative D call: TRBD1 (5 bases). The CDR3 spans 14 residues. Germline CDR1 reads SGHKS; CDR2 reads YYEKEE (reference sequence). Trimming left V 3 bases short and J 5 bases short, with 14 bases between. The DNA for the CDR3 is TGTGCCAGCAGCTCCCGGCGGGGGGAGACTGAAGCTTTCTTT. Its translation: CASSSRRGETEAFF.

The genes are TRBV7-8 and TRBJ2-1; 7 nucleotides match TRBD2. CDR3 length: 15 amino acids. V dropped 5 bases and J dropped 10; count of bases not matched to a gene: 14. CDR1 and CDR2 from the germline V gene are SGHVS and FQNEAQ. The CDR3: CASSGSGTHGDEQFF. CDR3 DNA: TGTGCCAGCAGCGGGAGCGGGACCCATGGGGACGAGCAGTTCTTC.

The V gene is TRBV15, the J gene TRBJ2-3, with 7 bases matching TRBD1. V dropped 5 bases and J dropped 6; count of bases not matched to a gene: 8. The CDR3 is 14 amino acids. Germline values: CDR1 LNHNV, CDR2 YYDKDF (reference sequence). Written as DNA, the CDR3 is TGTGCCACCAGCTCAGACAGGGCCGACGATACGCAGTATTTT. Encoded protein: CATSSDRADDTQYF.

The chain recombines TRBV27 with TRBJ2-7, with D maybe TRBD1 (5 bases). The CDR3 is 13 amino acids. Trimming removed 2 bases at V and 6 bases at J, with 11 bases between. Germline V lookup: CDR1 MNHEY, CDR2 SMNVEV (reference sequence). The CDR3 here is CASSLRQSGEQYF. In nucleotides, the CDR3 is TGTGCCAGCAGTTTACGACAGTCTGGCGAGCAGTACTTC.

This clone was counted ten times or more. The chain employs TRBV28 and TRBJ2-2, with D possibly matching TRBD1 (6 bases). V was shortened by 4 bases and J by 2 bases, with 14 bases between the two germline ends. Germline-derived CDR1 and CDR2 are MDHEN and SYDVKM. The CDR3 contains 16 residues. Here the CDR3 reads CASSSPGEVNTGELFF. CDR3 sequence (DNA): TGTGCCAGCAGTTCCCCAGGGGAAGTAAACACCGGGGAGCTGTTTTTT. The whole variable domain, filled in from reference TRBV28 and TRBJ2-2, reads DVKVTQSSRYLVKRTGEKVFLECVQDMDHENMFWYRQDPGLGLRLIYFSYDVKMKEKGDIPEGYSVSREKKERFSLILESASTNQTSMYLCASSSPGEVNTGELFFGEGSRLTVL.

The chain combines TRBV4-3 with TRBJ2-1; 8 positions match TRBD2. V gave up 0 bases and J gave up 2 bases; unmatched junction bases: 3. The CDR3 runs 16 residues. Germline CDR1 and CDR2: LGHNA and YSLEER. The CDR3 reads CASSQDSGKTYNEQFF. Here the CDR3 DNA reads TGCGCCAGCAGCCAAGATAGCGGGAAAACCTACAATGAGCAGTTCTTC.

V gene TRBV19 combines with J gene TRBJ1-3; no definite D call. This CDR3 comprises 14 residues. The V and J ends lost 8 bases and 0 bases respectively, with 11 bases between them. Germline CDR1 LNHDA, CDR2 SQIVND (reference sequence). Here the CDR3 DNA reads TGTGCCAGTTCTAGAATCAACTCTGGAAACACCATATATTTT. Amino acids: CASSRINSGNTIYF.

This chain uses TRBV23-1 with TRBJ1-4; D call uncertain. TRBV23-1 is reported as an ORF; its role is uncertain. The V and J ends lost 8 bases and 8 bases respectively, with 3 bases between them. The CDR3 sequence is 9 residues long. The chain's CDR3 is CASLEKLFF. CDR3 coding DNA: TGCGCCAGCCTCGAAAAACTGTTTTTT.

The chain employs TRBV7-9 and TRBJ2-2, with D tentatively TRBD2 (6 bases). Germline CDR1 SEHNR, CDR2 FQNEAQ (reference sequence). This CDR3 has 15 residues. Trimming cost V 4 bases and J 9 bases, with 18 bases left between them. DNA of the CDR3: TGTGCCAGCAGCTCGACTAGAACGATCGATCGGGAGCTGTTTTTT. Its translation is CASSSTRTIDRELFF.

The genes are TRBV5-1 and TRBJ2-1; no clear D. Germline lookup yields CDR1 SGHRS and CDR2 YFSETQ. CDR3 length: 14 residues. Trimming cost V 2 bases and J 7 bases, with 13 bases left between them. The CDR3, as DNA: TGCGCCAGCAGCTTAGGCGGATCTGTAAATGAGCAGTTCTTC. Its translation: CASSLGGSVNEQFF. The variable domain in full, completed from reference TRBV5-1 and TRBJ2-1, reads KAGVTQTPRYLIKTRGQQVTLSCSPISGHRSVSWYQQTPGQGLQFLFEYFSETQRNKGNFPGRFSGRQFSNSRSEMNVSTLELGDSALYLCASSLGGSVNEQFFGPGTRLTVL.

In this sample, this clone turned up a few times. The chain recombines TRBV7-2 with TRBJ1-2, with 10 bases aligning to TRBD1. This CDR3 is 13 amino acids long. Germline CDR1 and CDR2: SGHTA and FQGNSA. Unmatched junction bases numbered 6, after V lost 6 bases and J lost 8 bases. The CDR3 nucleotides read TGTGCCAGCAGAGACAGGGGGCTGCAGGGCTACACCTTC. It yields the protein CASRDRGLQGYTF. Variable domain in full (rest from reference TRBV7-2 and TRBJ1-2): GAGVSQSPSNKVTEKGKDVELRCDPISGHTALYWYRQSLGQGLEFLIYFQGNSAPDKSGLPSDRFSAERTGGSVSTLTIQRTQQEDSAVYLCASRDRGLQGYTFGSGTRLTVV.

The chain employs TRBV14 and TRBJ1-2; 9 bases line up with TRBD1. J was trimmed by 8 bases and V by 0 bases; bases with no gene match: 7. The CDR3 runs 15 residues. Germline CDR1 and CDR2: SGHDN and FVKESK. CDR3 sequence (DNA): TGTGCCAGCAGCCAAGATTTACAGGGGGCTGGGGGCTACACCTTC. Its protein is CASSQDLQGAGGYTF.

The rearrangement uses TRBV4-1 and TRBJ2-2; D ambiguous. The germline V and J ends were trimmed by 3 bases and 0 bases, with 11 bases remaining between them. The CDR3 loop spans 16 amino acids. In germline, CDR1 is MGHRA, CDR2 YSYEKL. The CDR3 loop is CASSHTGHTNTGELFF. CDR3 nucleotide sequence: TGCGCCAGCAGCCACACGGGTCACACGAACACCGGGGAGCTGTTTTTT.

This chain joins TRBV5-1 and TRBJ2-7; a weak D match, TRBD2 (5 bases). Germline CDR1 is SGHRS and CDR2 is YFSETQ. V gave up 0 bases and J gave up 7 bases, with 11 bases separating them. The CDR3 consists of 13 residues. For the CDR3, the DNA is TGCGCCAGCAGCTTGGACGGGGTAGGAGAGCAGTACTTC. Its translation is CASSLDGVGEQYF.